This T cell receptor (beta chain) was documented in a study of control samples from healthy donors and cancer patients. The CDR3 length is 14 residues. CDR1 is SNHLY, CDR2 FYNNEI, per germline. V gave up 8 bases and J gave up 8 bases, with 18 bases separating them. The data were produced by immunoSEQ multiplex PCR, yet TCRdb's version contains in-frame clones alone and is incomplete. The profile covers fewer than 90,000 clones, with about 88% appearing a single time and 4.5% to 6% taken by the ten largest. The sequenced sample was blood. This clonotype was sampled from a woman between 45 and 65 years old in good health. The chain combines TRBV2 with TRBJ1-4, with D maybe TRBD1 (6 bases). The DNA for the CDR3 is TGTGCCAGCTGCTGGGGACAAGTCAGGGAAAAACTGTTTTTT. It codes for CASCWGQVREKLFF.